These 10 T cell receptor beta chains were all obtained from the same sample, sequenced in a study of T cells in Graves' hyperthyroidism and ophthalmopathy. RNA transcripts provided the source from which TCR beta CDR3 regions were amplified. The HTBI primer set served for first-round RT-PCR of the TCR CDR3. TCRdb re-derived calls from the multiplex PCR reads in MiXCR, one entry per CDR3 protein. The data show fewer than 650,000 distinct CDR3 sequences, with 11% to 15% seen just once and roughly 5.5% held by the top ten. Sequencing used blood. The receptors derive from a woman in her twenties or thirties with Graves' hyperthyroidism that later progressed to Graves' ophthalmopathy.

This clonotype occurred many times. The J gene is TRBJ2-5, the V gene TRBV6-1; 14 bases fit TRBD2. In germline, CDR1 is MNHNS, CDR2 SASEGT. The CDR3 contains 19 residues. The V segment lost 5 bases and the J segment 0 bases; nucleotides outside the gene matches: 11. The CDR3 nucleotides are TGTGCCAGCAGTAAAACCGGGACTAGCGGGAGAGCGTACCAAGAGACCCAGTACTTC. Its protein is CASSKTGTSGRAYQETQYF.

J is TRBJ2-2 and V is TRBV12-3 or TRBV12-4, with TRBD1 matching 10 bases. The CDR3 is 19 residues long. V was pared by 4 bases and J by 2 bases, with 13 bases of the junction left unmatched. The CDR3 nucleotides read TGTGCCAGCAGTTCCGGGGATTCGGGACAGGGGCAAAACACCGGGGAGCTGTTTTTT. This sequence encodes CASSSGDSGQGQNTGELFF.

The chain combines TRBV6-2 or TRBV6-3 with TRBJ2-4, with 7 bases identical to TRBD2. Losses at the gene ends were 11 bases for V and 2 bases for J; bases not matched to a gene: 6. This CDR3 comprises 13 residues. Germline values: CDR1 MNHEY, CDR2 SVGEGT. The CDR3 reads CACWGGPKNIQYF. CDR3 DNA: TGTGCCTGCTGGGGGGGACCCAAAAACATTCAGTACTTC.

This chain links TRBV28 with TRBJ2-7; 8 bases agree with TRBD1. The CDR3 has 14 residues. V lost 6 bases and J lost 1; bases outside the gene matches: 5. Per germline, CDR1 MDHEN and CDR2 SYDVKM. DNA for the CDR3: TGTGCCAGCAGCCCGACAGGGGATTCCTACGAGCAGTACTTC. Translating gives CASSPTGDSYEQYF. Full variable domain (outside the CDR3, taken from reference TRBV28 and TRBJ2-7): DVKVTQSSRYLVKRTGEKVFLECVQDMDHENMFWYRQDPGLGLRLIYFSYDVKMKEKGDIPEGYSVSREKKERFSLILESASTNQTSMYLCASSPTGDSYEQYFGPGTRLTVT.

This clonotype was detected many times. The chain links TRBV27 to TRBJ2-7, with 14 bases identical to TRBD2. Germline lookup yields CDR1 MNHEY and CDR2 SMNVEV (reference sequence). V gave up 5 bases and J gave up 5 bases; unmatched junction bases: 5. CDR3 size: 15 residues. The CDR3 protein is CASSAGTSGSHEQYF. Written as DNA, the CDR3 is TGTGCCAGCAGTGCGGGGACTAGCGGGAGTCACGAGCAGTACTTC.

This clonotype was counted at least ten times. The V gene is TRBV2, the J gene TRBJ2-7; perhaps TRBD1 as D (5 bases). Germline assignment: CDR1 SNHLY and CDR2 FYNNEI. The CDR3 spans 12 residues. The V end lost 6 bases, the J end lost 8 bases, and 14 bases lay between the germline ends. CDR3 in DNA: TGTGCCAGCAGCAAGTTCCAGGGCCAGCAGTACTTC. Translating gives CASSKFQGQQYF. Full variable domain (outside the CDR3, taken from reference TRBV2 and TRBJ2-7): EPEVTQTPSHQVTQMGQEVILRCVPISNHLYFYWYRQILGQKVEFLVSFYNNEISEKSEIFDDQFSVERPDGSNFTLKIRSTKLEDSAMYFCASSKFQGQQYFGPGTRLTVT.

On this clonotype itself: This could be a read error, since a much larger clone is one nucleotide away. This CDR3 is CASSLSGRDSDTGEPFF. The DNA of the CDR3 is TGTGCCAGCAGTTTATCGGGCAGGGATTCGGATACCGGGGAGCCGTTTTTT. The chain combines TRBV27 with TRBJ2-2; the D call may be TRBD1 or TRBD2 (5 bases each). Germline lookup yields CDR1 MNHEY and CDR2 SMNVEV (reference sequence). This CDR3 has 17 amino acids.

The chain links TRBV20-1 to TRBJ2-3; possible D gene TRBD2, 6 bases. V was clipped by 3 bases and J by 3 bases, with 22 bases between them. The CDR3 spans 17 residues. Per germline, CDR1 DFQATT and CDR2 SNEGSKA (reference sequence). The CDR3 DNA sequence: TGCAGTGCTAGCGATGCTACGGGGGTCGACGCGACAGATACGCAGTATTTT. Amino acid sequence: CSASDATGVDATDTQYF.

This clonotype was counted ten times or more. This chain links TRBV27 with TRBJ2-3; 11 nucleotides match TRBD2. This CDR3 spans 16 amino acids. V was pared by 5 bases and J by 2 bases, with 6 bases of the junction left unmatched. Germline CDR1 and CDR2: MNHEY and SMNVEV (reference sequence). The CDR3: CASSPIAGGTTDTQYF. CDR3 in DNA: TGTGCCAGCAGTCCTATAGCGGGAGGGACCACAGATACGCAGTATTTT.

Only a few counts were recorded for this clonotype. The chain is built from TRBV30 and TRBJ2-2, with D perhaps assigned TRBD1 or TRBD2 (7 bases each). Looked up from germline, CDR1 is GTSNPN and CDR2 is SVGIG (reference sequence). This CDR3 is built from 17 residues. V shed 6 bases and J shed 1 base, with 21 bases lying between them. CDR3 nucleotides: TGTGCCTGCCCTCCGTGGCCCAGGGGGGGGAACACCGGGGAGCTGTTTTTT. This sequence encodes CACPPWPRGGNTGELFF.